The T cell receptor (beta chain) under discussion was sequenced for a study of neurological immune-mediated disorders. Study conclusions and caveats: The study found no CDR3 amino acid sequences shared by expanded clones across subjects, suggesting private repertoires in all groups. Levels of TCR clonal expansion peaked in HTLV-1-associated myelopathy and reached their lowest in multiple sclerosis, under those of healthy controls.

This clonotype was seen many times. Its antigen is currently unknown. The V gene's germline CDR1 is SNHLY and CDR2 FYNNEI. The V end lost 0 bases, the J end lost 2 bases, and 7 bases lay between the germline ends. The length of the CDR3 is 14 residues. Time point here: longitudinal time-point 2. The starting material, 2 million PBMCs stored at -80 C, gave rise to the unsorted libraries. The authors produced cDNA by 5'RACE using 10-nucleotide random UMIs. TCRdb used MiXCR to reprocess the 5' RACE reads, holding one entry per CDR3 protein. The sample lists tens of thousands of distinct CDR3 sequences; about 13% were seen once.

This clonotype was sampled from a woman in her 40s in good health. The chain joins TRBV2 to TRBJ1-2; D is ambiguous. Sequences were obtained from PBMCs. The CDR3 here is CASSEASQNYGYTF. The CDR3 DNA follows: TGTGCCAGCAGTGAAGCCAGTCAAAACTATGGCTACACCTTC. The complete variable domain, with remaining parts taken from reference TRBV2 and TRBJ1-2, reads EPEVTQTPSHQVTQMGQEVILRCVPISNHLYFYWYRQILGQKVEFLVSFYNNEISEKSEIFDDQFSVERPDGSNFTLKIRSTKLEDSAMYFCASSEASQNYGYTFGSGTRLTVV.